This T cell receptor beta chain was recovered during a study of T cells expressing NK-cell markers. The germline V gene encodes CDR1 MRHNA and CDR2 SNTAGT. CDR3 size: 15 residues. TCRdb re-called the 5' RACE reads and shows each CDR3 protein once, DNA omitted. The sample has fewer than 400,000 distinct CDR3 sequences; the top ten hold roughly 5.5%. This rearrangement joins TRBV6-4 to TRBJ2-3; TCRdb designates TRBD2, a call that cannot be tested without DNA. Sequenced input: blood T cells: a sorted CD56 or NKG2C T cell subset, CD4+ or CD8+ T cells, or bulk PBMC T cells (not recorded which). This receptor was identified in a man aged 18-75 years in good health. The CDR3 sequence is CASSVAGGLGDTQYF.